These T cell receptor beta chains were read from a single sample in a study of regulatory T cells in long-lasting Graves disease. TCRdb itself ran the multiplex PCR reads through MiXCR, one entry per CDR3 protein. The data show roughly 500,000 distinct CDR3 sequences, 12% seen once. These data are also associated with another study on T cells in Graves' hyperthyroidism and ophthalmopathy.

Sequences were derived from peripheral blood mononuclear cells (PBMCs), sampled at new diagnosis, from a patient treated with antithyroid drugs. The receptors originated from a woman in her 30s with Graves disease. The CDR3 runs from the conserved cysteine through the conserved F or W. Fields, in order: D gene, V gene, J gene, clone size, CDR3 DNA, CDR3 protein. D genes are given only for firm matches. Clone sizes are given selectively: once, few, many, or a class where the clone is expanded.

>-|TRBV20-1|TRBJ1-2|many
TGCAGTGCTAGTGGATACCGAGACTATGGCTACACCTTC
CSASGYRDYGYTF
>TRBD1|TRBV20-1|TRBJ1-2|many
TGCAGTGCTGACAGGGTAGGGGTTGACTATGGCTACACCTTC
CSADRVGVDYGYTF
>-|TRBV28|TRBJ2-7|few
TGTGCCGGGGGAGACTCCTACGAGCAGTACTTC
CAGGDSYEQYF
>-|TRBV20-1|TRBJ2-2|-
TGCAGTGCTAGAGATCCTAGGAACACCGGGGAGCTGTTTTTT
CSARDPRNTGELFF
>-|TRBV2|TRBJ1-1|many
TGTGCCAGCAGTGGGACAGTAGCTAACACTGAAGCTTTCTTT
CASSGTVANTEAFF
>-|TRBV12-3/TRBV12-4|TRBJ1-6|many
TGTGCCAGCACCCTGCCTGGGTCACCCCTCCACTTT
CASTLPGSPLHF
>TRBD1|TRBV11-2|TRBJ1-1|many
TGTGCCAGCAGCTTAGACTACAGGGGATCGGCTTTCTTT
CASSLDYRGSAFF
>-|TRBV10-3|TRBJ2-5|many
TGTGCCATCAGTGAGTGGCAGAATCAAGAGACCCAGTACTTC
CAISEWQNQETQYF
>-|TRBV7-3|TRBJ2-1|-
TGTGCCAGCAGCTTACGGGGTGGGAAATACAATGAGCAGTTCTTC
CASSLRGGKYNEQFF
>TRBD1|TRBV6-9|TRBJ2-7|many
TGTGCCAGCAGTTCCCCGGGACAGGGTCTTTACGAGCAGTACTTC
CASSSPGQGLYEQYF
>TRBD1|TRBV6-1|TRBJ1-5|many
TGTGCCAGCAGTGGCAAGACAGGGCTCATTTTAAGTCAGCCCCAGCATTTT
CASSGKTGLILSQPQHF
>-|TRBV30|TRBJ2-5|many
TGTGCCGGGCTCAGGGGCCTGGAGACCCAGTACTTC
CAGLRGLETQYF
>-|TRBV7-9|TRBJ1-4|many
TGTGCCAGCAGCTTAGCCCAAGGGGGACATAGGGATGAAAAACTGTTTTTT
CASSLAQGGHRDEKLFF
>TRBD1|TRBV12-3/TRBV12-4|TRBJ2-1|many
TGTGCCAGCAGTCCGACAGGGGGCTTAACCTATGAGCAGTTCTTC
CASSPTGGLTYEQFF
>TRBD1|TRBV29-1|TRBJ1-1|-
TGCAGCGCTATTAACAGGGGAAACACTGAAGCTTTCTTT
CSAINRGNTEAFF
>TRBD1|TRBV11-3|TRBJ2-2|many
TGTGCCAGCAGCTTAGGTTTCGGGACAGGGAACACCGGGGAGCTGTTTTTT
CASSLGFGTGNTGELFF
>-|TRBV28|TRBJ2-1|many
TGTGCCAGCAGTTTAGAGGCGGGTCCCGCAGGAGGTGAGCAGTTCTTC
CASSLEAGPAGGEQFF
>-|TRBV7-6|TRBJ2-1|-
TGTGCCAGCAGCCCCCAACTAGGCTACAATGAGCAGTTCTTC
CASSPQLGYNEQFF
>TRBD2|TRBV6-2/TRBV6-3|TRBJ2-7|many
TGTGCCAGCAGCCCGACTAGCGGGAGGGCCTACTACGAGCAGTACTTC
CASSPTSGRAYYEQYF
>-|TRBV2|TRBJ1-5|many
TGTGCCAGCAGCTCAGTAGGCGGCAATCAGCCCCAGCATTTT
CASSSVGGNQPQHF
>TRBD1|TRBV29-1|TRBJ1-1|many
TGCAGCGTTGGGGAGGGACAGACAACTTTCAACACTGAAGCTTTCTTT
CSVGEGQTTFNTEAFF
>TRBD1|TRBV19|TRBJ2-7|many
TGTGCCAGTACTCCAGGGGGCTCCTACGAGCAGTACTTC
CASTPGGSYEQYF
>-|TRBV4-3|TRBJ2-7|-
TGCGCCAGCAGCCAAGACAGGAAAAGTACTTCCTACGAGCAGTACTTC
CASSQDRKSTSYEQYF
>-|TRBV10-2|TRBJ1-1|few
TGCGCCAGCAGTGAGTCGACTCTTCCAGGGGAGGTTGCGGCTTTCTTT
CASSESTLPGEVAAFF
>-|TRBV6-2/TRBV6-3|TRBJ1-1|many
TGTGCCAGCAGCCCCGGTTGGGAAGCTTTCTTT
CASSPGWEAFF
>-|TRBV6-1|TRBJ1-1|many
TGTGCCAGCAGAGAGACCGGGGAAACTGAAGCTTTCTTT
CASRETGETEAFF
>TRBD2|TRBV7-2|TRBJ2-3|few
TGTGCCAGCAGCTCCGGGACTAGAGGGGTCGCAGATACGCAGTATTTT
CASSSGTRGVADTQYF
>TRBD1|TRBV19|TRBJ1-5|-
TGTGCCAGTAGTCCTCGACCGGGACAGGGGGATCAGCCCCAGCATTTT
CASSPRPGQGDQPQHF
>-|TRBV18|TRBJ2-1|many
TGTGCCAGCTCACTCCTGACAGGGGGACTAGCCGAGAATGAGCAGTTCTTC
CASSLLTGGLAENEQFF
>-|TRBV5-6|TRBJ1-1|-
TGTGCCAGCAGCTTGGATGTCGGGCCTCTAAAGGGCACTGAAGCTTTCTTT
CASSLDVGPLKGTEAFF
>-|TRBV28|TRBJ2-1|many
TGTGCCAGCAGTTTGGGGACTGCCATCTATGAGCAGTTCTTC
CASSLGTAIYEQFF
>TRBD2|TRBV7-9|TRBJ2-2|many
TGTGCCAGCAGACATAGCGGGTCGAACACCGGGGAGCTGTTTTTT
CASRHSGSNTGELFF
>-|TRBV20-1|TRBJ1-1|many
TGCAGTGCTTGGAAGGACGGAGAGAACACTGAAGCTTTCTTT
CSAWKDGENTEAFF
>TRBD2|TRBV30|TRBJ2-6|-
TGTGCCTGGAAAGCAAGCGGGAGAATAGGTGGGGCCAACGTCCTGACTTTC
CAWKASGRIGGANVLTF
>-|TRBV6-1|TRBJ2-5|many
TGTGCCAGCAGTCCCTCCTGGGGGAGGGGGCGTTGGGAGACCCAGTACTTC
CASSPSWGRGRWETQYF
>-|TRBV29-1|TRBJ1-2|few
TGCAGCGTTGTAAGGAGCTCGACTGGCTACACCTTC
CSVVRSSTGYTF
>-|TRBV11-2|TRBJ2-1|many
TGTGCCAGCAGCTCCCAGCGCGCTAGTGAGAGGAGGGGTGAGCAGTTCTTC
CASSSQRASERRGEQFF
>-|TRBV30|TRBJ1-2|many
TGTGCCTGGAGTAATAGATATGGCTACACCTTC
CAWSNRYGYTF
>-|TRBV2|TRBJ1-5|many
TGTGCCAGCAGTGATCTCGTGGGCAATCAGCCCCAGCATTTT
CASSDLVGNQPQHF
>TRBD1|TRBV6-5|TRBJ1-5|-
TGTGCCAGCAGTCTCTCGACAGGGTCCAATCAGCCCCAGCATTTT
CASSLSTGSNQPQHF
>-|TRBV12-3/TRBV12-4|TRBJ2-1|many
TGTGCCAGCAGTTTAGCCTCGGTAGCGGCTAACAATGAGCAGTTCTTC
CASSLASVAANNEQFF
>-|TRBV11-3|TRBJ2-7|many
TGTGCCAGCAGCTTCGCGATATTCAGCGGGCCTACCTACGAGCAGTACTTC
CASSFAIFSGPTYEQYF
>-|TRBV2|TRBJ2-7|-
TGTGCCAGCAGTGTTTTGACAAGCTCCTACGAGCAGTACTTC
CASSVLTSSYEQYF
>-|TRBV6-5|TRBJ2-7|few
TGTGCCAGCAGTTACTCCTTCATCCGGGCCCATAGCTCCTACGAGCAGTACTTC
CASSYSFIRAHSSYEQYF
>-|TRBV28|TRBJ2-7|many
TGTGCCAGCAGTTTGGGGCGACAGCCCTACGAGCAGTACTTC
CASSLGRQPYEQYF
>TRBD2|TRBV6-1|TRBJ2-1|-
TGTGCCAGCAGCCGACTAGCGGGAGTTGAGCAGTTCTTC
CASSRLAGVEQFF
>TRBD1|TRBV7-2|TRBJ2-7|many
TGTGCCAGCAGCCTCGGGACAGCGACTTACTACGAGCAGTACTTC
CASSLGTATYYEQYF
>-|TRBV20-1|TRBJ2-5|many
TGCAGTGCTAGAGATTGGGGCAAGACCCAGTACTTC
CSARDWGKTQYF
>-|TRBV29-1|TRBJ1-1|-
TGCAGCGTTGGGACAGTCATGAACACTGAAGCTTTCTTT
CSVGTVMNTEAFF
>-|TRBV20-1|TRBJ1-5|-
TGCAGTGCTATTATTCGAGGGGGTTTTCAGCCCCAGCATTTT
CSAIIRGGFQPQHF
>-|TRBV6-5|TRBJ1-2|-
TGTGCCAGCAGTTACTCGACGGGACACCCCTATGGCTACACCTTC
CASSYSTGHPYGYTF
>TRBD1|TRBV28|TRBJ1-2|many
TGTGCCAGCAGTTTATATTGGACAGGGGGGCCTGGCTACACCTTC
CASSLYWTGGPGYTF